A selection of T cell receptor beta chains follows, all from one sample in a study of T-cell reconstitution after alpha-beta-depleted transplantation in children. TCRdb independently ran MiXCR on the PCR reads; one entry per CDR3 protein. This table holds 200,000 to 300,000 distinct CDR3 sequences, approximately 12% found once. The input for sequencing was PBMCs from the stem cell graft donor, taken from the stem cell graft. These receptors were obtained from a human donor who donated a stem cell graft to a child with acute lymphoblastic leukemia. The CDR3 runs from the conserved cysteine through the conserved F or W. D genes are given only for firm matches. Where a row states a size, it is once, few, many or the class of an expanded clone; other rows omit it.

D gene: TRBD1; V gene: TRBV28; J gene: TRBJ2-6; clone size: many; CDR3 protein: CASSLKGAEGANVLTF; CDR3 DNA: TGTGCCAGCAGTTTAAAGGGGGCTGAAGGGGCCAACGTCCTGACTTTC
D gene: NA; V gene: TRBV11-2; J gene: TRBJ2-1; clone size: NA; CDR3 protein: CASSKFPRDNKRDNEQFF; CDR3 DNA: TGTGCCAGCAGCAAATTCCCCCGGGACAACAAAAGAGACAATGAGCAGTTCTTC
D gene: TRBD2; V gene: TRBV24-1; J gene: TRBJ2-2; clone size: many; CDR3 protein: CATSDPHRTSGRPNTGELFF; CDR3 DNA: TGTGCCACCAGTGATCCACATAGGACTAGCGGGAGGCCGAACACCGGGGAGCTGTTTTTT
D gene: NA; V gene: TRBV7-9; J gene: TRBJ2-5; clone size: once; CDR3 protein: CASSHPGVETQYF; CDR3 DNA: TGTGCCAGCAGCCACCCCGGGGTAGAGACCCAGTACTTC
D gene: NA; V gene: TRBV5-1; J gene: TRBJ2-7; clone size: many; CDR3 protein: CASSEERGEQYF; CDR3 DNA: TGCGCCAGCAGCGAGGAGCGAGGCGAGCAGTACTTC
D gene: NA; V gene: TRBV6-1; J gene: TRBJ1-2; clone size: many; CDR3 protein: CASSEAAGLYGYTF; CDR3 DNA: TGTGCCAGCAGTGAAGCGGCAGGCCTCTATGGCTACACCTTC
D gene: TRBD1; V gene: TRBV5-6; J gene: TRBJ1-1; clone size: many; CDR3 protein: CASSWTGTTEAFF; CDR3 DNA: TGTGCCAGCAGCTGGACAGGGACCACTGAAGCTTTCTTT
D gene: NA; V gene: TRBV6-2/TRBV6-3; J gene: TRBJ1-1; clone size: NA; CDR3 protein: CASSHRGENTEAFF; CDR3 DNA: TGTGCCAGCAGCCACCGAGGAGAGAACACTGAAGCTTTCTTT
D gene: NA; V gene: TRBV6-2/TRBV6-3; J gene: TRBJ2-7; clone size: NA; CDR3 protein: CASSPLGEAYEQYF; CDR3 DNA: TGTGCCAGCAGTCCCCTTGGAGAAGCCTACGAGCAGTACTTC
D gene: NA; V gene: TRBV7-2; J gene: TRBJ2-1; clone size: many; CDR3 protein: CASSLGGALVRNEQFF; CDR3 DNA: TGTGCCAGCAGCTTAGGGGGAGCCTTAGTGCGCAATGAGCAGTTCTTC
D gene: NA; V gene: TRBV14; J gene: TRBJ2-1; clone size: few; CDR3 protein: CASSALSPESGEQFF; CDR3 DNA: TGTGCCAGCAGCGCTCTGAGTCCGGAGAGTGGTGAGCAGTTCTTC
D gene: TRBD2; V gene: TRBV12-3/TRBV12-4; J gene: TRBJ2-7; clone size: many; CDR3 protein: CASTKTSGYYEQYF; CDR3 DNA: TGTGCCAGCACCAAGACTAGCGGTTACTACGAGCAGTACTTC
D gene: TRBD1; V gene: TRBV25-1; J gene: TRBJ1-6; clone size: many; CDR3 protein: CASSGQGNTAPLHF; CDR3 DNA: TGTGCCAGCAGTGGACAGGGGAATACGGCACCCCTCCACTTT
D gene: NA; V gene: TRBV7-2; J gene: TRBJ2-7; clone size: NA; CDR3 protein: CASSLTGSFLRVKYF; CDR3 DNA: TGTGCCAGCAGCTTAACGGGATCATTCTTACGGGTTAAGTACTTC
D gene: NA; V gene: TRBV7-9; J gene: TRBJ2-7; clone size: many; CDR3 protein: CASSLAGVGGYEQYF; CDR3 DNA: TGTGCCAGCAGCTTGGCAGGAGTCGGGGGCTACGAGCAGTACTTC
D gene: NA; V gene: TRBV5-1; J gene: TRBJ1-2; clone size: many; CDR3 protein: CASSRAQGTYGYTF; CDR3 DNA: TGCGCCAGCAGCCGCGCCCAGGGGACCTATGGCTACACCTTC
D gene: TRBD1; V gene: TRBV18; J gene: TRBJ2-7; clone size: many; CDR3 protein: CASSPDRGLEQYF; CDR3 DNA: TGTGCCAGCTCACCAGACAGGGGGTTGGAGCAGTACTTC
D gene: TRBD1; V gene: TRBV6-2/TRBV6-3; J gene: TRBJ1-5; clone size: many; CDR3 protein: CASSSGTVSNQPQHF; CDR3 DNA: TGTGCCAGCAGCTCCGGGACAGTTAGCAATCAGCCCCAGCATTTT
D gene: NA; V gene: TRBV12-3/TRBV12-4; J gene: TRBJ1-2; clone size: few; CDR3 protein: CASTPRGLGLVTYGYTF; CDR3 DNA: TGTGCCAGCACCCCGAGGGGCCTAGGACTTGTCACCTATGGCTACACCTTC
D gene: NA; V gene: TRBV7-6; J gene: TRBJ2-7; clone size: many; CDR3 protein: CASSPEKDEQYF; CDR3 DNA: TGTGCCAGCAGTCCAGAGAAGGACGAGCAGTACTTC
D gene: TRBD2; V gene: TRBV20-1; J gene: TRBJ2-1; clone size: many; CDR3 protein: CSARLASGYNEQFF; CDR3 DNA: TGCAGTGCTAGACTGGCTAGCGGCTACAATGAGCAGTTCTTC
D gene: TRBD1; V gene: TRBV12-3/TRBV12-4; J gene: TRBJ1-2; clone size: many; CDR3 protein: CASGSRGQGYLRRGYTF; CDR3 DNA: TGTGCCAGCGGTAGCCGTGGACAGGGATACTTGCGTCGAGGCTACACCTTC
D gene: TRBD2; V gene: TRBV15; J gene: TRBJ2-7; clone size: many; CDR3 protein: CATSRERWKLAVSYEQYF; CDR3 DNA: TGTGCCACCAGCAGAGAGAGGTGGAAACTAGCGGTCTCCTACGAGCAGTACTTC
D gene: NA; V gene: TRBV25-1; J gene: TRBJ2-5; clone size: many; CDR3 protein: CASSELGSGETQYF; CDR3 DNA: TGTGCCAGCAGTGAATTGGGAAGTGGAGAGACCCAGTACTTC
D gene: TRBD1; V gene: TRBV15; J gene: TRBJ1-2; clone size: many; CDR3 protein: CATSRGGQGAHGYTF; CDR3 DNA: TGTGCCACCAGCAGGGGTGGACAGGGGGCGCATGGCTACACCTTC
D gene: NA; V gene: TRBV28; J gene: TRBJ2-7; clone size: many; CDR3 protein: CASGGPGAGGFHEQYF; CDR3 DNA: TGTGCCAGCGGAGGCCCGGGGGCAGGGGGTTTCCACGAGCAGTACTTC
D gene: NA; V gene: TRBV5-1; J gene: TRBJ2-7; clone size: many; CDR3 protein: CASSPNGYYEQYF; CDR3 DNA: TGCGCCAGCAGCCCGAATGGATACTACGAGCAGTACTTC
D gene: NA; V gene: TRBV20-1; J gene: TRBJ2-1; clone size: NA; CDR3 protein: CSASPERWGPVNEQFF; CDR3 DNA: TGCAGTGCTAGCCCCGAGCGGTGGGGGCCTGTCAATGAGCAGTTCTTC
D gene: NA; V gene: TRBV28; J gene: TRBJ2-4; clone size: many; CDR3 protein: CASSFRDKQNIQYF; CDR3 DNA: TGTGCCAGCAGTTTCAGGGACAAGCAAAACATTCAGTACTTC
D gene: NA; V gene: TRBV6-5; J gene: TRBJ2-1; clone size: many; CDR3 protein: CASSFGGIYNEQFF; CDR3 DNA: TGTGCCAGCAGTTTCGGTGGGATATACAATGAGCAGTTCTTC
D gene: TRBD1; V gene: TRBV7-3; J gene: TRBJ1-2; clone size: many; CDR3 protein: CASSPQAGGGYTF; CDR3 DNA: TGTGCCAGCAGCCCCCAGGCAGGGGGAGGCTACACCTTC
D gene: NA; V gene: TRBV14; J gene: TRBJ1-2; clone size: many; CDR3 protein: CASSQGRLYGYTF; CDR3 DNA: TGTGCCAGCAGCCAAGGAAGACTCTATGGCTACACCTTC
D gene: TRBD1; V gene: TRBV6-2/TRBV6-3; J gene: TRBJ2-1; clone size: many; CDR3 protein: CASSWTGIHEQFF; CDR3 DNA: TGTGCCAGCAGTTGGACAGGGATCCATGAGCAGTTCTTC
D gene: NA; V gene: TRBV5-1; J gene: TRBJ2-1; clone size: many; CDR3 protein: CASSLVWESSWDEQFF; CDR3 DNA: TGCGCCAGCAGCTTGGTATGGGAATCGTCCTGGGATGAGCAGTTCTTC
D gene: NA; V gene: TRBV7-9; J gene: TRBJ1-1; clone size: NA; CDR3 protein: CASSLAPGLEAFF; CDR3 DNA: TGTGCCAGCAGCTTAGCACCGGGACTTGAGGCTTTCTTT
D gene: NA; V gene: TRBV5-6; J gene: TRBJ2-2; clone size: many; CDR3 protein: CASSLTSVTGELFF; CDR3 DNA: TGTGCCAGCAGCCTTACTTCGGTCACCGGGGAGCTGTTTTTT
D gene: NA; V gene: TRBV10-1; J gene: TRBJ2-3; clone size: many; CDR3 protein: CASSGGRTSTDTQYF; CDR3 DNA: TGCGCCAGCAGTGGAGGGAGAACTAGCACAGATACGCAGTATTTT
D gene: TRBD1; V gene: TRBV20-1; J gene: TRBJ2-7; clone size: many; CDR3 protein: CSAAVTGFSYEQYF; CDR3 DNA: TGCAGTGCCGCCGTGACAGGGTTTTCCTACGAGCAGTACTTC
D gene: NA; V gene: TRBV5-1; J gene: TRBJ2-1; clone size: few; CDR3 protein: CASSPGPSRGDEQFF; CDR3 DNA: TGCGCCAGCAGCCCGGGACCCTCGAGGGGGGATGAGCAGTTCTTC
D gene: NA; V gene: TRBV29-1; J gene: TRBJ2-5; clone size: many; CDR3 protein: CSVCEARGMETQYF; CDR3 DNA: TGCAGCGTCTGCGAGGCGCGGGGTATGGAGACCCAGTACTTC
D gene: NA; V gene: TRBV28; J gene: TRBJ1-5; clone size: many; CDR3 protein: CASTLNLGHRDNQPQHF; CDR3 DNA: TGTGCCAGCACCTTGAATTTGGGTCACCGAGACAATCAGCCCCAGCATTTT
D gene: NA; V gene: TRBV4-3; J gene: TRBJ2-7; clone size: many; CDR3 protein: CASSQGPNGNEQYF; CDR3 DNA: TGCGCCAGCAGCCAAGGCCCCAATGGCAACGAGCAGTACTTC
D gene: NA; V gene: TRBV7-8; J gene: TRBJ1-4; clone size: many; CDR3 protein: CASSPYRVVATNEKLFF; CDR3 DNA: TGTGCCAGCAGCCCCTACAGGGTAGTTGCAACTAATGAAAAACTGTTTTTT